A selection of T cell receptor beta chains follows, all from one sample in a study of shared clonotypes between healthy human individuals. Sequencing was performed with immunoSEQ multiplex PCR; in TCRdb, only in-frame clones are kept and a portion is missing. Of around 450,000 clones in the sample, about 85% are singletons; the top ten hold less than 15%. Sequences were obtained from PBMCs. Receptor source: a middle-aged woman in good health. Some clones in this sample may be carry-over from other donors' samples. Both conserved end residues are part of each CDR3. A row's size may be missing; if present it is once, few, many or a size class.

clone_size v_call cdr3_aa
. TRBV10-3 CAISDYGGGETQYF
. TRBV19 CASSTGRFSKF
. TRBV10-3 CAISESTGGVDTQYF
. TRBV7-9 CASSLGDLRGEQYF
. TRBV5-1 CASSTRRGETQYF
. TRBV7-9 CASAWVQGRTGELFF
. TRBV21-1 CASSKGCPFTGSPHGYNEQFF
. TRBV19 CASEGQGKYQPQHF
. TRBV7-8 CASTFTGTGGVQYF
once TRBV5-4 CASSFVSGTAEQYF
few TRBV2 CASSGVGSARGYTF
few TRBV27 CASSVTWRRVSSEQYF
few TRBV6-1 CASSEAGNSNQPQHF